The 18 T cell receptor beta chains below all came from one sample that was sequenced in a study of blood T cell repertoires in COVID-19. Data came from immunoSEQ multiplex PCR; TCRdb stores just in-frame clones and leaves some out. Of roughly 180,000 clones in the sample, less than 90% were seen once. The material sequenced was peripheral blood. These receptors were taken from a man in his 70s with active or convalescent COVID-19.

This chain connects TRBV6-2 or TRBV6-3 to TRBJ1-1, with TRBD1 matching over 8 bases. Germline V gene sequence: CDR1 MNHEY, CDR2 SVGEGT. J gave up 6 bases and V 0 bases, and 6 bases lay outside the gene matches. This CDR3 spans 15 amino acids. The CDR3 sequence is CASSYSDRVGSEAFF. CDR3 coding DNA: TGTGCCAGCAGTTACTCGGACAGGGTAGGCTCTGAAGCTTTCTTT.

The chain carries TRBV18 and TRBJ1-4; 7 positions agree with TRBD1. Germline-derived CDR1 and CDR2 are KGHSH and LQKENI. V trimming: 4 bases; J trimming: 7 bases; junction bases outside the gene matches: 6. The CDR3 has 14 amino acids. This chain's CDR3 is CASSQGAKGEKLFF. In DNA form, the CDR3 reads TGTGCCAGCTCACAGGGGGCAAAAGGTGAAAAACTGTTTTTT.

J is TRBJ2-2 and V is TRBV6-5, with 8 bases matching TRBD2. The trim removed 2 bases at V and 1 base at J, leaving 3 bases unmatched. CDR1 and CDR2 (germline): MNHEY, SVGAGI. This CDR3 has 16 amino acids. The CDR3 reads CASSYNLAGNTGELFF. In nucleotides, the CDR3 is TGTGCCAGCAGTTACAACCTAGCGGGGAACACCGGGGAGCTGTTTTTT.

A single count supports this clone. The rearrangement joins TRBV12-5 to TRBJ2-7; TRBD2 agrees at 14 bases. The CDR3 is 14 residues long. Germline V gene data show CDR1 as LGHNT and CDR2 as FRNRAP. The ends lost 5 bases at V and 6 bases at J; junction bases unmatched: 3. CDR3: CASGPGLAGVEQYF. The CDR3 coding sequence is TGTGCTAGTGGTCCGGGACTAGCGGGGGTCGAGCAGTACTTC.

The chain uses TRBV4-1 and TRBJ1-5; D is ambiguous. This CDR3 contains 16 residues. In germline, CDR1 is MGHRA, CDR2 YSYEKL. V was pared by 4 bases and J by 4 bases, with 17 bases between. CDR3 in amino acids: CASSLLFSEVNQPQHF. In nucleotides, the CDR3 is TGCGCCAGCAGCCTCCTTTTCTCGGAGGTTAATCAGCCCCAGCATTTT.

CDR3 loop: CASSFPWGRETQYF. The CDR3 nucleotides are TGTGCCAGCAGCTTCCCATGGGGGCGAGAGACCCAGTACTTC. This chain connects TRBV13 to TRBJ2-5; tentatively, D is TRBD1 (6 bases). Trimming removed 3 bases at V and 4 bases at J, with 12 bases between. The CDR3 contains 14 residues. Germline lookup yields CDR1 PRHDT and CDR2 FYEKMQ (reference sequence).

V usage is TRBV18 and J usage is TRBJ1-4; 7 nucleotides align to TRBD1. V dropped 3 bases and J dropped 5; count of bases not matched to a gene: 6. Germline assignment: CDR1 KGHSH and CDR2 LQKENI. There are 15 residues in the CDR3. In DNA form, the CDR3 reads TGTGCCAGCTCACCCCAGGGACAGTTGAATGAAAAACTGTTTTTT. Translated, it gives CASSPQGQLNEKLFF. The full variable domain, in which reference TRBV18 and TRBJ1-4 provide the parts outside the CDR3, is NAGVMQNPRHLVRRRGQEARLRCSPMKGHSHVYWYRQLPEEGLKFMVYLQKENIIDESGMPKERFSAEFPKEGPSILRIQQVVRGDSAAYFCASSPQGQLNEKLFFGSGTQLSVL.

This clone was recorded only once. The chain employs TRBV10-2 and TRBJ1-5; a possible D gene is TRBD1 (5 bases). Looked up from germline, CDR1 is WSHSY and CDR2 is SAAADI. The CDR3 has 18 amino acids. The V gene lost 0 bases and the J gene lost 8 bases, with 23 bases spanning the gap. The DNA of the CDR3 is TGCGCCAGCAGTGAGTCGGGGCCCTTTGGGTTGACAGAAGAGCCCCAGCATTTT. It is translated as CASSESGPFGLTEEPQHF.

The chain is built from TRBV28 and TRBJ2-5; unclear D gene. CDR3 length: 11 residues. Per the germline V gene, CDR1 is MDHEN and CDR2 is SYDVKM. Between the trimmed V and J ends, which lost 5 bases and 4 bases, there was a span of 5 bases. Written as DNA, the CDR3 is TGTGCCAGCAGTGGGCGAGAGACCCAGTACTTC. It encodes CASSGRETQYF.

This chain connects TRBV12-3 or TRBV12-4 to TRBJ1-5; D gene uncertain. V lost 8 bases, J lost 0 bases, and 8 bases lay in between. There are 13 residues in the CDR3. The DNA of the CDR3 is TGTGCCAGCGGCCTTCATAGCAATCAGCCCCAGCATTTT. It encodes CASGLHSNQPQHF.

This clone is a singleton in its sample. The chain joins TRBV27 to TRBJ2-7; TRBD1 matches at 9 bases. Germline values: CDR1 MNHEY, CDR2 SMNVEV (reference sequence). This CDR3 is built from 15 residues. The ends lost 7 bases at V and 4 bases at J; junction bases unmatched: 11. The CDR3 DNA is TGTGCCAGCACCCGGGGACAGGGAAACGAATACGAGCAGTACTTC. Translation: CASTRGQGNEYEQYF.

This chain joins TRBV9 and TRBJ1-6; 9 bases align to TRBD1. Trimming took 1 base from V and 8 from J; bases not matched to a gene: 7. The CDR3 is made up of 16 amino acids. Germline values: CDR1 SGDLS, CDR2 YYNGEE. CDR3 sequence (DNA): TGTGCCAGCAGCGTACGAGGCCGACAGGGGGATTCACCCCTCCACTTT. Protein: CASSVRGRQGDSPLHF.

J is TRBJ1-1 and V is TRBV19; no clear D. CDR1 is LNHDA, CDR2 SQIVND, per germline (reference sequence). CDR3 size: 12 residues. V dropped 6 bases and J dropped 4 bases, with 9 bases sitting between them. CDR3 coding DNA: TGTGCCAGTAGAAGGAGAGGCACTGAAGCTTTCTTT. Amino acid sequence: CASRRRGTEAFF.

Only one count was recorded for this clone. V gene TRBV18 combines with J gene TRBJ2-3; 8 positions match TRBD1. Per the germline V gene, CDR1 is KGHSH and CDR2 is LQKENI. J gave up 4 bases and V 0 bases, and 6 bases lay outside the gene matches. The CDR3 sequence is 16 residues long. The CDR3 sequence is CASSPPRTGWADTQYF. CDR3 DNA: TGTGCCAGCTCACCACCACGGACAGGGTGGGCAGATACGCAGTATTTT. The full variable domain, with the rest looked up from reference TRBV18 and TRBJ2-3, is NAGVMQNPRHLVRRRGQEARLRCSPMKGHSHVYWYRQLPEEGLKFMVYLQKENIIDESGMPKERFSAEFPKEGPSILRIQQVVRGDSAAYFCASSPPRTGWADTQYFGPGTRLTVL.

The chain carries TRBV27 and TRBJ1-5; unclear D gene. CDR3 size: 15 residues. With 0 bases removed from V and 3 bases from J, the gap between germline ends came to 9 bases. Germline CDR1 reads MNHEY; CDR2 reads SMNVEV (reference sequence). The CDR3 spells CASSLSGFPNQPQHF. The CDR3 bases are TGTGCCAGCAGTTTATCCGGGTTCCCCAATCAGCCCCAGCATTTT.

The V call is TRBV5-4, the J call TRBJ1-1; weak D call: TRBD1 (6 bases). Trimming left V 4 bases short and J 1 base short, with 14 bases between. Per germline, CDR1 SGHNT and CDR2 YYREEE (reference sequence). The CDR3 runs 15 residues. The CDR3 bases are TGTGCCAGCAGCCCTCCTGGGGGGGCGAACACTGAAGCTTTCTTT. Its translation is CASSPPGGANTEAFF. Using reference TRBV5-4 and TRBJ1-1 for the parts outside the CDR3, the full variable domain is ETGVTQSPTHLIKTRGQQVTLRCSSQSGHNTVSWYQQALGQGPQFIFQYYREEENGRGNFPPRFSGLQFPNYSSELNVNALELDDSALYLCASSPPGGANTEAFFGQGTRLTVV.

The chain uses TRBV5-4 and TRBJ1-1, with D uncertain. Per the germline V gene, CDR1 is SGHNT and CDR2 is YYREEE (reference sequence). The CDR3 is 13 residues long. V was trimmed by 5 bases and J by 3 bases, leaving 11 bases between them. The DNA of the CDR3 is TGTGCCAGCAGTAGACACCCGGACACTGAAGCTTTCTTT. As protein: CASSRHPDTEAFF.

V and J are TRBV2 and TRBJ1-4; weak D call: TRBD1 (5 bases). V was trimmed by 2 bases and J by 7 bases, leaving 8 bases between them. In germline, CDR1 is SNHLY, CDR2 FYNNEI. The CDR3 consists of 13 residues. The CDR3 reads CASSEQGGEKLFF. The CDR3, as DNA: TGTGCCAGCAGTGAACAGGGAGGTGAAAAACTGTTTTTT.